Sequencing of this T cell receptor beta chain was carried out in a study of blood T cells in healthy people across ages (dated by TCRdb to about 2015). Background for the entire study: In model experiments, roughly one uniquely barcoded TCR beta cDNA molecule per two T cells was captured by template switching. The study measured age-related changes in TCR beta repertoire diversity using deep sequencing normalized with unique cDNA molecular identifiers. Donors were grouped into four age groups: young (average approximately 16 years), middle-aged (39), aged (roughly 67) and long-lived (around 80). To avoid experimental bias, donors of different ages were distributed randomly across sequencing lanes. Two additional independent replicas of 1 million unique cDNA reads from the same blood draw were analyzed for two donors (one aged 18 to 29 and one aged 80 or older). Paper-wide results and their limitations: Observed TCR beta diversity correlated strongly with the percentage of naive T cells measured by flow cytometry. Estimates of total diversity from one million sequenced T cells were regarded as lower bounds and underestimates. Observed TCR beta diversity per million T cells fell roughly linearly with age, and a significant reduction was already apparent by age roughly 40. Because profiling used bulk unsorted PBMCs, naive and antigen-experienced compartments could not be compared conclusively. Compared with the aged group, the long-lived group had more naive CD4+ T cells, fewer expanded clones and increased TCR diversity, a pattern suggesting age selection. Because donor CMV infection status was unknown, age-related changes in expanded clonotypes were potentially confounded.

V is shortened by 8 bases, J by 3 bases, and the region joining them spans 15 bases. From the cysteine through the phenylalanine, the CDR3 covers 14 amino acids. Here the CDR3 DNA is all that survives: 42 bases in frame from base 1. This clonotype was observed a handful of times. The clone's antigen remains unknown. No base-level quality is on record; no much larger clone is a single base apart. The library was obtained by 5' RACE. The instrument given in TCRdb is Illumina HiSeq 2500. A second roughly 7 to 11 cycle PCR used a sample-barcoded 5' primer and a J-beta primer mix. A unique molecular identifier was introduced onto each TCR beta cDNA molecule by a template-switch 5' adaptor carrying 12 random nucleotides. Each sample yielded at least 2.5 million CDR3-containing paired-end reads. The Mint cDNA synthesis kit, primed by a TRBC-specific oligonucleotide, was used to synthesize first-strand cDNA from all RNA. Following uracil-DNA glycosylase treatment, all cDNA underwent a first 18-cycle PCR with the universal primers M1SS and BC2_uni_R. In the original analysis: For normalization, 1 million high-quality reads were randomly selected from each sample, with every read carrying a distinct molecular identifier. Reads with shared molecular identifiers were discarded instead of being binned into consensus sequences. MiTCR, run with a Q25 quality threshold and the strictest error-elimination algorithm, handled CDR3 identification, clonotype clustering and error correction. A nonparametric unseen species model with Euler transformation was used to estimate a lower bound on total TCR beta diversity. TCRdb trimmed the raw reads at Q25, called clones with MiXCR and kept productive beta chains. Every entry covers one CDR3 protein and lists the most common genes and DNA from its rows. The V and J calls were determined by TCRdb, not by the authors. The table for this sample lists about 1.5 million distinct CDR3 sequences; under 55% of them were counted only once. Clones ranked in the top ten supply roughly 3.7% of the sample.

The 39 donors, aged 6 to 90 years, were systemically healthy Caucasian individuals from Russia. Each donor gave approximately 9.3 milliliters of peripheral blood, collected into EDTA-treated Vacutainer tubes. PBMCs were isolated by Ficoll-Paque density-gradient centrifugation, with at least 6 million obtained per sample. Trizol reagent was used to extract total RNA from the PBMCs, yielding at least 5.5 micrograms per sample. Naive CD45RAhigh/CD27high T cell percentages were measured by flow cytometry on a PBMC aliquot from every donor. The V gene is TRBV12-3 or TRBV12-4 and the J gene is TRBJ2-3, and TRBD1 may be the D gene, going by 6 matching bases. Sequenced: blood. This TCR was recovered from a woman aged 18 to 35 in good health. CDR3 loop: CASDLAGVTDTQYF. Read as DNA, the sequence is TGTGCCAGCGACCTGGCAGGGGTGACAGATACGCAGTATTTT.